The entry below gives a single TCR beta chain sequence along with its context. Its antigen remains unknown. CDR1 is SGHTA and CDR2 is FQGNSA in the germline V gene. CDR3 length equals 14 residues. Trimming took 3 bases from V and 5 from J; bases not matched to a gene: 5. This specimen belongs to a study of graft-versus-host responses after intestinal transplantation. The wider study: Isolated intestinal, liver-intestinal, or multivisceral transplants were what recipients had. Induction using anti-thymocyte globulin, followed by tacrolimus and steroids for roughly 3 years, was given to all recipients.

The table came from immunoSEQ multiplex PCR; TCRdb's copy has only in-frame clones and leaves some out. The table records some 26,000 clones, roughly 94% of them present only once. Study-wide points: Early post-transplant HvG declines were associated with peak circulating GvH clone levels.

V gene TRBV7-2 combines with J gene TRBJ1-1; TRBD1 aligns across 8 bases. The clonotype originates from a human patient who received an intestinal transplant, so some T cells may come from the graft donor. Sequences were derived from PBMCs, sampled 156 days after intestinal transplant. For the CDR3, the DNA is TGTGCCAGCAGCTTCCAGGGGGCGCGGACTGAAGCTTTCTTT. Encoded protein: CASSFQGARTEAFF.